The 18 T cell receptor beta chains given below trace back to one sample, sequenced in a study of patients and donors after allogeneic stem cell transplantation. Using its own MiXCR run on the RT-PCR reads, TCRdb lists one record per CDR3 protein. The data hold about 40,000 distinct CDR3 sequences, with more than 30% observed a single time. The sequenced sample was blood, either unsorted or a sorted T cell fraction (not recorded which). The receptors come from a human donor who was either an allogeneic HSCT recipient or a stem cell or donor lymphocyte infusion donor (not recorded which). It is not recorded whose cells these are; they may come from a transplant donor.

This clonotype was recorded many times. This rearrangement joins TRBV2 to TRBJ1-3; D gene ambiguous. The CDR3 spans 14 residues. V shed 3 bases and J shed 4 bases, with 10 bases lying between them. Germline lookup yields CDR1 SNHLY and CDR2 FYNNEI. Here the CDR3 reads CASSEGSSGNTIYF. The CDR3 nucleotides are TGTGCCAGCAGTGAGGGTTCGTCCGGAAACACCATATATTTT.

The genes are TRBV27 and TRBJ2-3; no firm D call. The V gene lost 6 bases and the J gene lost 1 base, with 17 bases spanning the gap. From germline, CDR1 is MNHEY and CDR2 SMNVEV (reference sequence). This CDR3 region has 16 residues. The CDR3 coding sequence is TGTGCCAGCAGCTACCTATACGGCAGGCGCACAGATACGCAGTATTTT. Translating gives CASSYLYGRRTDTQYF.

This clonotype was counted between two and nine times. The chain recombines TRBV29-1 with TRBJ2-6; no clear D. This CDR3 spans 16 amino acids. Germline CDR1 SQVTM, CDR2 ANQGSEA. The V gene lost 0 bases and the J gene lost 2 bases, with 11 bases spanning the gap. The CDR3 nucleotides read TGCAGCGTTGAAGATACAGAGCGCACTGGGGCCAACGTCCTGACTTTC. It specifies CSVEDTERTGANVLTF. Looking up the rest from reference TRBV29-1 and TRBJ2-6 gives the full variable domain: SAVISQKPSRDICQRGTSLTIQCQVDSQVTMMFWYRQQPGQSLTLIATANQGSEATYESGFVIDKFPISRPNLTFSTLTVSNMSPEDSSIYLCSVEDTERTGANVLTFGAGSRLTVL.

The chain links TRBV10-3 to TRBJ2-2; D is undetermined. Looked up from germline, CDR1 is ENHRY and CDR2 is SYGVKD. The CDR3 consists of 14 residues. Trimming took 2 bases from V and 1 from J, leaving 5 bases between them. The CDR3 nucleotides read TGTGCCATCAGTGAGGGTTGGAACACCGGGGAGCTGTTTTTT. Translated: CAISEGWNTGELFF.

This clonotype was seen more than once but under ten times. The chain employs TRBV20-1 and TRBJ1-2; D gene unclear. CDR1 DFQATT and CDR2 SNEGSKA come from the germline V gene (reference sequence). V was shortened by 6 bases and J by 8 bases, with 4 bases between the two germline ends. The CDR3 has 8 amino acids. The CDR3 is CSAGGYTF. For the CDR3, the DNA is TGCAGTGCGGGGGGCTACACCTTC.

This chain connects TRBV6-2 or TRBV6-3 to TRBJ1-5; D unresolved. V lost 2 bases and J lost 0, with 8 bases in between. CDR1 is MNHEY, CDR2 SVGEGT, per germline. The CDR3 consists of 15 residues. CDR3 sequence: CASSYRHNSNQPQHF. CDR3 in DNA: TGTGCCAGCAGTTACAGACATAATAGCAATCAGCCCCAGCATTTT.

This clonotype was seen a handful of times. The rearrangement joins TRBV20-1 to TRBJ1-5, with unresolved D. The CDR3 is 13 residues long. CDR1 DFQATT and CDR2 SNEGSKA come from the germline V gene (reference sequence). Trimming took off 0 bases at V and 3 bases at J, with 6 bases between the two ends. DNA of the CDR3: TGCAGTGCTAGAGAGTCCCTCAATCAGCCCCAGCATTTT. Translated, it gives CSARESLNQPQHF.

The sample holds a few counts of this clonotype. The V and J genes are TRBV10-3 and TRBJ1-5; a possible D gene is TRBD1 (6 bases). The V end was cut by 4 bases, the J end by 6 bases, with 13 bases between. The CDR3 has 14 amino acids. The V gene's germline CDR1 is ENHRY and CDR2 SYGVKD. DNA of the CDR3: TGTGCCATCAGTGTCGGCCAGGGGAGTCAGCCCCAGCATTTT. This sequence encodes CAISVGQGSQPQHF.

This clonotype was found many times. The V gene is TRBV12-3 or TRBV12-4, the J gene TRBJ1-5; D remains unclear. V was cut by 2 bases and J by 1 base, with 9 bases left in between. The CDR3 loop spans 15 amino acids. The CDR3 DNA reads as TGTGCCAGCAGTTTATCGGGTGTGAGCAATCAGCCCCAGCATTTT. Translated: CASSLSGVSNQPQHF.

This clonotype came up a few times. The chain has TRBV5-1 and TRBJ2-1; 12 bases line up with TRBD2. Germline trimming cut 2 bases from V and 6 bases from J; bases unmatched to any gene: 9. The CDR3 is made up of 17 amino acids. Germline V gene data show CDR1 as SGHRS and CDR2 as YFSETQ. The CDR3 protein is CASSLVTSGRFSNEQFF. The DNA of the CDR3 is TGCGCCAGCAGCTTAGTAACTAGCGGGAGGTTCTCCAATGAGCAGTTCTTC.

The sample holds many counts of this clonotype. The chain uses TRBV10-3 and TRBJ1-2, with D hard to call. The CDR3 has 13 residues. V was clipped by 10 bases and J by 5 bases, with 17 bases between them. Germline V gives CDR1 ENHRY, CDR2 SYGVKD. The CDR3 coding sequence is TGTGCCACTAAAACGAGGGAGTCTTATGGCTACACCTTC. Residues: CATKTRESYGYTF.

This clonotype was seen at least ten times. The chain joins TRBV4-3 to TRBJ1-1; D not certain. The germline gives CDR1 LGHNA, CDR2 YSLEER. The CDR3 is made up of 13 amino acids. Trimming removed 1 base from V and 3 bases from J, with 6 bases in between. The CDR3 sequence: CASSQVGYTEAFF. The CDR3 DNA is TGCGCCAGCAGCCAAGTAGGGTACACTGAAGCTTTCTTT.

The chain combines TRBV5-4 with TRBJ1-1; D uncertain. CDR1 is SGHNT and CDR2 is YYREEE in the germline V gene (reference sequence). The CDR3 is made up of 14 amino acids. Trimming pared 2 bases from V and 2 bases from J, leaving 10 bases between. This chain's CDR3 is CASSFDGPNTEAFF. CDR3 DNA sequence: TGTGCCAGCAGCTTCGACGGGCCCAACACTGAAGCTTTCTTT.

J is TRBJ2-2 and V is TRBV9; 8 nucleotides align to TRBD2. Trimming cost V 1 base and J 4 bases; bases outside gene matches: 6. In germline, CDR1 is SGDLS, CDR2 YYNGEE. This CDR3 contains 16 residues. CDR3 in DNA: TGTGCCAGCAGCGTAAGTGGGACTAGGGGCACCGGGGAGCTGTTTTTT. Its translation is CASSVSGTRGTGELFF.

This chain connects TRBV5-1 to TRBJ2-2, with 8 bases fitting TRBD2. In germline, CDR1 is SGHRS, CDR2 YFSETQ. This CDR3 has 17 amino acids. The V and J ends lost 0 bases and 5 bases, in that order; junction bases with no gene match: 9. DNA for the CDR3: TGCGCCAGCAGCTTGGAATCGGGAGGGCCGGAGACCGGGGAGCTGTTTTTT. Protein: CASSLESGGPETGELFF.

This clonotype has only a few counts. The chain is built from TRBV20-1 and TRBJ1-3; D uncertain. The V end was cut by 5 bases, the J end by 1 base, with 18 bases between. Germline assignment: CDR1 DFQATT and CDR2 SNEGSKA (reference sequence). The CDR3 extends over 16 amino acids. The CDR3 loop reads CSAPLRWGTSGNTIYF. CDR3 sequence (DNA): TGCAGTGCTCCCCTTCGTTGGGGAACATCTGGAAACACCATATATTTT.

This chain's CDR3 is CASSSWDRAYEQYF. As DNA, the CDR3 is TGTGCCAGCAGTTCCTGGGACAGGGCCTACGAGCAGTACTTC. The V call is TRBV12-3 or TRBV12-4, the J call TRBJ2-7; 9 nucleotides match TRBD1. This CDR3 comprises 14 residues. With V trimmed by 4 bases and J by 2 bases, 3 bases remained unmatched.

The V gene is TRBV7-9, the J gene TRBJ2-1; D is unresolved. Germline V gene sequence: CDR1 SEHNR, CDR2 FQNEAQ (reference sequence). The CDR3 extends over 14 amino acids. Trimming took 1 base from V and 0 from J, leaving 4 bases between them. The CDR3 protein is CASSLVVSYNEQFF. The DNA of the CDR3 is TGTGCCAGCAGCTTAGTCGTCTCCTACAATGAGCAGTTCTTC.